These 17 T cell receptor beta chains were all obtained from the same sample, sequenced in a study of graft-versus-host responses after intestinal transplantation. The protocol was immunoSEQ multiplex PCR, while the TCRdb copy is restricted to in-frame clones and leaves out a portion. In the table there are 77,000 or so clones, around 92% of which are singletons. Sequenced here: PBMCs, sampled 98 days after intestinal transplantation. The receptors were sampled from a human patient who received an intestinal transplant, so some T cells may come from the graft donor.

This rearrangement joins TRBV11-2 to TRBJ2-7; D may be TRBD2 (6 bases). This CDR3 contains 14 residues. Germline V gene data show CDR1 as SGHAT and CDR2 as FQNNGV. V was trimmed by 0 bases and J by 7 bases, leaving 13 bases between them. CDR3 nucleotides: TGTGCCAGCAGCTTAGATCCGGGAGTGGGAGAGCAGTACTTC. Its translation: CASSLDPGVGEQYF.

V is TRBV28 and J is TRBJ1-5, with 9 nucleotides matching TRBD1. The junction had 7 bases not matched to a gene; V was cut back by 4 bases and J by 3 bases. Germline V gene data show CDR1 as MDHEN and CDR2 as SYDVKM. This CDR3 is built from 16 residues. In nucleotides, the CDR3 is TGTGCCAGCAGTTCCGTGGGACAGGGTAACAATCAGCCCCAGCATTTT. Its protein is CASSSVGQGNNQPQHF.

This rearrangement joins TRBV9 to TRBJ2-3; TRBD2 aligns across 8 bases. Germline V gene data show CDR1 as SGDLS and CDR2 as YYNGEE. V lost 4 bases, J lost 1 base, and 11 bases stayed unmatched. CDR3 size: 17 residues. The CDR3, as DNA: TGTGCCAGCAGCATCGGAAGGCCTAGCGGGCGCACAGATACGCAGTATTTT. Residues: CASSIGRPSGRTDTQYF.

The J gene is TRBJ2-7, the V gene TRBV14, with TRBD2 matching 11 bases. Germline V gene lookup returns CDR1 SGHDN and CDR2 FVKESK. This CDR3 spans 17 amino acids. With 2 bases clipped from V and 3 bases from J, the junction kept 9 bases outside the gene matches. The CDR3, as DNA: TGTGCCAGCAGCCAACCGCCGACTAGCGGGGTATACTACGAGCAGTACTTC. Protein product: CASSQPPTSGVYYEQYF.

This clone was recorded only once. V is TRBV27 and J is TRBJ2-3; TRBD1 aligns across 10 bases. Per germline, CDR1 MNHEY and CDR2 SMNVEV (reference sequence). J gave up 2 bases and V 7 bases, and 6 bases lay outside the gene matches. This CDR3 region has 15 residues. The DNA for the CDR3 is TGTGCCAGCAACCCTGACAGGGGGCCCACAGATACGCAGTATTTT. This gives the protein CASNPDRGPTDTQYF.

This clone occurred a few times. This chain links TRBV21-1 with TRBJ1-5. TRBV21-1 represents a pseudogene. This CDR3 region has 13 residues. CDR3 sequence reads: CASRRQRDQPQHF. For the CDR3, the DNA is TGTGCCAGCAGGCGACAAAGGGATCAGCCCCAGCATTTT.

The chain links TRBV6-1 to TRBJ2-1, with D maybe TRBD2 (6 bases). Per germline, CDR1 MNHNS and CDR2 SASEGT. V was shortened by 8 bases and J by 2 bases, with 13 bases between the two germline ends. This CDR3 is built from 14 residues. The CDR3 sequence: CASRTGGTYNEQFF. The CDR3 DNA is TGTGCCAGCCGGACGGGCGGGACCTACAATGAGCAGTTCTTC.

This chain uses TRBV9 with TRBJ1-2, with a weak D call TRBD1 (6 bases). CDR1 and CDR2 (germline): SGDLS, YYNGEE. The CDR3 extends over 16 amino acids. V dropped 3 bases and J dropped 7 bases, with 22 bases sitting between them. CDR3 residues: CASSGQHLPPRGGYTF. DNA of the CDR3: TGTGCCAGCAGCGGCCAACATCTACCCCCCAGGGGTGGCTACACCTTC.

V is TRBV7-8 and J is TRBJ2-5; maybe TRBD1 (6 bases). The CDR3 extends over 16 amino acids. Trimming left V 2 bases short and J 4 bases short, with 17 bases between. CDR1 is SGHVS, CDR2 FQNEAQ, per germline. The CDR3 reads CASSLPQGWGGETQYF. In DNA, the CDR3 is TGTGCCAGCAGCTTACCCCAGGGGTGGGGTGGAGAGACCCAGTACTTC.

The chain carries TRBV7-3 and TRBJ2-4, with a tentative D call TRBD1 (7 bases). The CDR3 is made up of 18 amino acids. Trimming took off 5 bases at V and 0 bases at J, with 20 bases between the two ends. Germline lookup yields CDR1 SGHTA and CDR2 FQGTGA. The chain's CDR3 is CASSPGGTADLAKNIQYF. The CDR3 nucleotides are TGTGCCAGCAGCCCAGGAGGGACAGCCGACCTAGCCAAAAACATTCAGTACTTC.

The genes are TRBV6-1 and TRBJ2-7, with D perhaps TRBD1 or TRBD2 (5 bases each). The CDR3 is 13 residues long. Trimming took 6 bases from V and 2 from J, leaving 11 bases between them. Germline assignment: CDR1 MNHNS and CDR2 SASEGT. CDR3 loop: CASSVRDPYEQYF. CDR3 coding DNA: TGTGCCAGCAGCGTCCGGGACCCCTACGAGCAGTACTTC.

The chain carries TRBV5-4 and TRBJ2-5; D gene ambiguous. Germline V gene lookup returns CDR1 SGHNT and CDR2 YYREEE (reference sequence). The CDR3 totals 11 residues. Trimming pared 3 bases from V and 5 bases from J, leaving 5 bases between. The CDR3 region has the DNA TGTGCCAGCAGCTCCCGGGAGACCCAGTACTTC. Protein: CASSSRETQYF.

The sample holds a few counts of this clone. The V gene is TRBV19, the J gene TRBJ2-3, with D perhaps assigned TRBD1 or TRBD2 (5 bases each). The CDR3 contains 15 residues. V shed 5 bases and J shed 7 bases, with 19 bases lying between them. The germline CDR1 and CDR2 sequences are LNHDA and SQIVND (reference sequence). CDR3 sequence reads: CASSEDEGEPNTQYF. The CDR3 region has the DNA TGTGCCAGTAGTGAAGACGAAGGGGAGCCCAATACGCAGTATTTT.

This chain links TRBV5-1 with TRBJ2-5; TRBD2 aligns across 8 bases. After removal of 0 bases from V and 4 bases from J, the junction contained 2 bases not matched to a gene. CDR1 is SGHRS, CDR2 YFSETQ, per germline. This CDR3 is 14 amino acids long. CDR3 loop: CASSLAGGRETQYF. For the CDR3, the DNA is TGCGCCAGCAGCTTGGCGGGAGGGCGAGAGACCCAGTACTTC.

This chain connects TRBV6-5 to TRBJ1-2; the D gene is possibly TRBD1 (5 bases). V lost 8 bases, J lost 5 bases, and 15 bases lay in between. Germline V gives CDR1 MNHEY, CDR2 SVGAGI. CDR3 length: 13 amino acids. The CDR3 sequence is CASSKGQRYGYTF. CDR3 DNA: TGTGCCAGCTCGAAGGGGCAGAGGTATGGCTACACCTTC.

The rearrangement links TRBV18 to TRBJ2-2, with 7 bases aligning to TRBD1. Trimming took 0 bases from V and 2 from J; bases not matched to a gene: 0. The CDR3 runs 15 residues. CDR1 KGHSH and CDR2 LQKENI come from the germline V gene. CDR3 nucleotides: TGTGCCAGCTCACCACCAGGGGGCAACACCGGGGAGCTGTTTTTT. Encoded protein: CASSPPGGNTGELFF. The complete variable domain, with remaining parts taken from reference TRBV18 and TRBJ2-2, reads NAGVMQNPRHLVRRRGQEARLRCSPMKGHSHVYWYRQLPEEGLKFMVYLQKENIIDESGMPKERFSAEFPKEGPSILRIQQVVRGDSAAYFCASSPPGGNTGELFFGEGSRLTVL.

The rearrangement uses TRBV6-5 and TRBJ2-5, with 8 nucleotides matching TRBD2. Germline CDR1 MNHEY, CDR2 SVGAGI. The trim removed 0 bases at V and 4 bases at J, leaving 4 bases unmatched. The CDR3 totals 15 residues. The CDR3 DNA follows: TGTGCCAGCAGTTACTCCGGGGGGGCCGGAGAGACCCAGTACTTC. Its translation: CASSYSGGAGETQYF.